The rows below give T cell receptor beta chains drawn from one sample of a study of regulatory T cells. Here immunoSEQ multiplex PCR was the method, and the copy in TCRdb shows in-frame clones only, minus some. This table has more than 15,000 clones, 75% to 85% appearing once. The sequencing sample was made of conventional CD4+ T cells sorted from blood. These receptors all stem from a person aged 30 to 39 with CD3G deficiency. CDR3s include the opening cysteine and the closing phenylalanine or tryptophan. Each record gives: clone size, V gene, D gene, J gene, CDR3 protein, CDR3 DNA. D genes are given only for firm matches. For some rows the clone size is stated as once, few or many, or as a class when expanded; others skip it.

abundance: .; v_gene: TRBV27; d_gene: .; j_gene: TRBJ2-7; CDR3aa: CASSSRRQSEQYF; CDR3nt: TGTGCCAGCAGCTCCCGGCGTCAAAGCGAGCAGTACTTT
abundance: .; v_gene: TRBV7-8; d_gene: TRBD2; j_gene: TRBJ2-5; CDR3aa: CASSLGRLAGGPDQTQYF; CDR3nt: TGTGCCAGCAGCTTAGGGAGACTAGCGGGGGGGCCGGACCAGACCCAGTACTTC
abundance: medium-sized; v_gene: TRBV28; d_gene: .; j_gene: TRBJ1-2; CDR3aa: CASSLAGLYGYTF; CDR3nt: TGTGCCAGCAGTTTAGCGGGGCTCTATGGCTACACCTTC
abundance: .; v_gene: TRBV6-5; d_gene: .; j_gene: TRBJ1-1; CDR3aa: CASSYCPRGTEAFF; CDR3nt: TGTGCCAGCAGTTACTGCCCGCGAGGCACTGAAGCTTTCTTT
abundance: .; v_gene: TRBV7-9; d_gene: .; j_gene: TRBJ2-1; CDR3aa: CASSPRWVSPEQFF; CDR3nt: TGTGCCAGCAGCCCCCGGTGGGTGTCCCCTGAGCAGTTCTTC
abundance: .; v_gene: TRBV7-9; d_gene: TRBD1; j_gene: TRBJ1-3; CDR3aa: CASSKGQGFESSGNTIYF; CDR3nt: TGTGCCAGCAGCAAGGGACAGGGGTTTGAGAGCTCTGGAAACACCATATATTTT
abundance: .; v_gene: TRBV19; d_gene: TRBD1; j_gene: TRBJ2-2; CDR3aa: CASSLRTGKNTGELFF; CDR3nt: TGTGCCAGTAGTCTCCGGACAGGGAAGAACACCGGGGAGCTGTTTTTT
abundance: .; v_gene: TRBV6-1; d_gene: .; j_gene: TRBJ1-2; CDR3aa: CASSVGLGGNYGYTF; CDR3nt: TGTGCCAGCAGTGTCGGGCTTGGAGGGAACTATGGCTACACCTTC
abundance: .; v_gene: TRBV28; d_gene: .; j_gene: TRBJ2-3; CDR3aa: CASRAVQPTDTQYF; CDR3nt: TGTGCCAGCAGGGCGGTTCAACCCACAGATACGCAGTATTTT
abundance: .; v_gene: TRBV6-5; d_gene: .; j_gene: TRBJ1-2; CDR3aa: CASSYRPHGEGGYTF; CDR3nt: TGTGCCAGCAGTTACCGACCCCACGGAGAGGGTGGCTACACCTTC
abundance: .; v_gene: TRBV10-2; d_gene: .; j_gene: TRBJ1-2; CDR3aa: CASSPGSNYGYTF; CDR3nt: TGCGCCAGCAGCCCAGGGTCTAACTATGGCTACACCTTC
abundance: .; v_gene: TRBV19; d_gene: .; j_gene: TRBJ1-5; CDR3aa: CASSMAVNQPQHF; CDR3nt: TGTGCCAGTAGTATGGCAGTCAATCAGCCCCAGCATTTT
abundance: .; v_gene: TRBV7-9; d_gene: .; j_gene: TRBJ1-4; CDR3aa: CASSYTGFANEKLFF; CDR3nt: TGTGCCAGCAGCTATACAGGGTTCGCTAATGAAAAACTGTTTTTT
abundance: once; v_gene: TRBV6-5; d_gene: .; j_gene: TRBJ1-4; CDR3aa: CASSPATNEKLFF; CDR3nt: TGTGCCAGCAGCCCTGCAACTAATGAAAAACTGTTTTTT
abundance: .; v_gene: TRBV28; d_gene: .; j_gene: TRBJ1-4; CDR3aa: CASSEYHGGEKLFF; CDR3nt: TGTGCCAGCAGTGAGTACCATGGAGGTGAAAAACTGTTTTTT
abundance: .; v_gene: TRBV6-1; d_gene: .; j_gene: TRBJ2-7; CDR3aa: CASSGWGAHAYEQYF; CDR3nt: TGTGCCAGCAGTGGATGGGGGGCGCATGCCTACGAGCAGTACTTC
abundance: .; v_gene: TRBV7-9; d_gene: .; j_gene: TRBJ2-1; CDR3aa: CASSSSGTAQFF; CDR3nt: TGTGCCAGCAGCTCATCCGGGACCGCTCAGTTCTTC
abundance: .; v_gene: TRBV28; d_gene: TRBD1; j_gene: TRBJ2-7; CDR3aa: CASSSIHRGSGVEQYF; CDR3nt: TGTGCCAGCAGCTCGATCCACAGGGGTTCTGGGGTCGAGCAGTACTTC
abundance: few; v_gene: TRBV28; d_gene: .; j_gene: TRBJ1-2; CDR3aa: CASSQIRRGYTF; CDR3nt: TGTGCCAGCAGTCAGATACGAAGGGGCTACACCTTC
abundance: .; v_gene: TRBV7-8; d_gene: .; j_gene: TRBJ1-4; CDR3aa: CASSLASTGNEKLFF; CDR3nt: TGTGCCAGCAGCTTAGCGTCTACAGGGAATGAAAAACTGTTTTTT
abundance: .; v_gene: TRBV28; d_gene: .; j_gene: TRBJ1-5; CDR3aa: CASSPRLGALGNQPQHF; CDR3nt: TGTGCCAGCAGTCCCCGTTTGGGGGCTCTGGGCAATCAGCCCCAGCATTTT
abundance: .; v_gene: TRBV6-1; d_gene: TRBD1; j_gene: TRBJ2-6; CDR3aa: CASSEKDRGMTGANVLTF; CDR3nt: TGTGCCAGCAGTGAAAAGGACAGGGGAATGACTGGGGCCAACGTCCTGACTTTC
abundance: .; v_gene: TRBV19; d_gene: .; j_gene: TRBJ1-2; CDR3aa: CASSIAGAGHYGYTF; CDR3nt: TGTGCCAGTAGTATAGCCGGAGCCGGACACTATGGCTACACCTTC
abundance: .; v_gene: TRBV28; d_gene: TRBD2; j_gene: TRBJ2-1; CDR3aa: CASSLKRVGTSGRNEQFF; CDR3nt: TGTGCCAGCAGTTTAAAACGAGTTGGGACTAGCGGGAGAAATGAGCAGTTCTTC
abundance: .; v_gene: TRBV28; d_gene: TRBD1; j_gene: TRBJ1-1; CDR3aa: CASKSGGTEAFF; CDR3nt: TGTGCCAGCAAATCAGGGGGCACTGAAGCTTTCTTT
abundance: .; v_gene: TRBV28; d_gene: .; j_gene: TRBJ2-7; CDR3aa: CASSWQESSYEQYF; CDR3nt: TGTGCCAGCAGTTGGCAGGAGAGCTCCTACGAGCAGTACTTC
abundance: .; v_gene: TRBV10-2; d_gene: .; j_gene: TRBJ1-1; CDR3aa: CASSVSGTEAFF; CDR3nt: TGCGCCAGCAGTGTGTCGGGGACTGAAGCTTTCTTT
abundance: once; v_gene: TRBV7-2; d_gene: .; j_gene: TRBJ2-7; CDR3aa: CASSLQGWHEQYF; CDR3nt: TGTGCCAGCAGCTTACAGGGTTGGCACGAGCAGTACTTC
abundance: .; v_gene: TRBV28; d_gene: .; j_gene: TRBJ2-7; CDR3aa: CASSLPGGYEQYF; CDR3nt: TGTGCCAGCAGTTTGCCAGGAGGCTACGAGCAGTACTTC
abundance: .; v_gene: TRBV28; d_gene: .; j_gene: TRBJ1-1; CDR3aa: CASSPARSNTEAFF; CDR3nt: TGTGCCAGCAGTCCGGCCAGATCCAACACTGAAGCTTTCTTT
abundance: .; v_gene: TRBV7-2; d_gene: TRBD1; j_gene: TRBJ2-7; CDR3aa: CASSSGTGGRYEQYF; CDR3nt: TGTGCCAGCAGCTCCGGGACAGGGGGCCGGTACGAGCAGTACTTC
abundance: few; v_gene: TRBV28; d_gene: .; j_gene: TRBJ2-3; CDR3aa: CASSSTDWADTQYF; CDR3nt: TGTGCCAGCAGTTCCACCGATTGGGCAGATACGCAGTATTTT
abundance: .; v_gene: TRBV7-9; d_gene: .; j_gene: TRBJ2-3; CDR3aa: CASSFAGPTDTQYF; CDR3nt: TGTGCCAGCAGCTTCGCGGGACCCACAGATACGCAGTATTTT
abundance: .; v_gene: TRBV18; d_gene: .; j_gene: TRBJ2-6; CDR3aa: CASSGGSEANVLTF; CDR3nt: TGTGCCAGCTCGGGCGGCTCGGAGGCCAACGTCCTGACTTTC
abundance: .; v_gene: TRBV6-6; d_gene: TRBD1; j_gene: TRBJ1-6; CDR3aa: CASSTTGGENSPLHF; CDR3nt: TGTGCCAGCAGTACAACAGGGGGCGAGAATTCACCCCTCCACTTT
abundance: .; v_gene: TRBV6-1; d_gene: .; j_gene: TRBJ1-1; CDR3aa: CASSRVLNTEAFF; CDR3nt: TGTGCCAGCAGTCGGGTTTTGAACACTGAAGCTTTCTTT
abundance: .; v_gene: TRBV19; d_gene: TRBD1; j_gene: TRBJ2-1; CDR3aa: CASSVRQGKSNEQFF; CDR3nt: TGTGCCAGTAGTGTAAGACAGGGGAAAAGTAATGAGCAGTTCTTC
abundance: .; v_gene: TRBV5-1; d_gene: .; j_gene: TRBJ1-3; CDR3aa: CASSLGATSGNTIYF; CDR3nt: TGCGCCAGCAGCTTAGGAGCAACCTCTGGAAACACCATATATTTT
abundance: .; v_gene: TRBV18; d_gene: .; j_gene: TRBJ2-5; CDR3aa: CASSLGLQETQYF; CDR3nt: TGTGCCAGCTCACTGGGACTGCAAGAGACCCAGTACTTC
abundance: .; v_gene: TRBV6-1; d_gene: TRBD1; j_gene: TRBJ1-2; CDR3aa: CASSEGIVDRNYGYTF; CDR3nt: TGTGCCAGCAGTGAAGGTATAGTGGACAGGAACTATGGCTACACCTTC
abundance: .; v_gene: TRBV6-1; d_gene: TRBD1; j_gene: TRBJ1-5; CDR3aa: CASSERQGINQPQHF; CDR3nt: TGTGCCAGCAGTGAAAGACAGGGAATCAATCAGCCCCAGCATTTT
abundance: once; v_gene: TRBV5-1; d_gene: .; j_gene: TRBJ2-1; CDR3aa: CASSLGANNEQFF; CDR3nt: TGCGCCAGCAGCTTGGGTGCGAACAATGAGCAGTTCTTC
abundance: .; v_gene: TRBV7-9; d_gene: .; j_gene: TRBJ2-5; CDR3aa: CASSLGGGVETQYF; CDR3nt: TGTGCCAGCAGCTTAGGGGGAGGAGTGGAGACCCAGTACTTC
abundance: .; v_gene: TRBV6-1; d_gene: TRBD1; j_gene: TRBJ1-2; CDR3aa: CASSETGVYGYTF; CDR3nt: TGTGCCAGCAGTGAGACAGGGGTATATGGCTACACCTTC
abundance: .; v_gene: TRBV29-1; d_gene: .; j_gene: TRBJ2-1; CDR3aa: CSAYSSSSYNEQFF; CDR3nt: TGCAGCGCTTACAGCTCGAGCTCCTACAATGAGCAGTTCTTC
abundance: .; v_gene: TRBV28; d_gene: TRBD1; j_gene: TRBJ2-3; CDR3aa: CASSPWGTGGGRAQYF; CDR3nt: TGTGCCAGCAGCCCCTGGGGGACAGGGGGAGGGCGGGCGCAGTATTTT
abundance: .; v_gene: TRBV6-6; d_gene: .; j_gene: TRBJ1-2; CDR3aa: CASSSHRVEGYTF; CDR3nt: TGTGCCAGCAGTTCCCACAGGGTAGAGGGCTACACCTTC
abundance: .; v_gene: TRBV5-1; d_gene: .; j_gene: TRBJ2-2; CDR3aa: CASSLGPETVSGELFF; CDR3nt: TGCGCCAGCAGCTTGGGTCCTGAGACAGTAAGCGGGGAGCTGTTTTTT
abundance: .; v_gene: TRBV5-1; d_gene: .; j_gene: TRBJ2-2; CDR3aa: CASSRGTVTGELFF; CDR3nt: TGCGCCAGCAGCCGCGGGACAGTAACCGGGGAGCTGTTTTTT
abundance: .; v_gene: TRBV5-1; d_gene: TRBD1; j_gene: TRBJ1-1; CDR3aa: CASSLGTGWNTEAFF; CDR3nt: TGCGCCAGCAGCTTGGGGACAGGGTGGAACACTGAAGCTTTCTTT
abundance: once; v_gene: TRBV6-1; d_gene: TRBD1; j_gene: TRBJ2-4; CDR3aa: CASSGTGRNIQYF; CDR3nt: TGTGCCAGCAGTGGGACAGGGCGGAACATTCAGTACTTC
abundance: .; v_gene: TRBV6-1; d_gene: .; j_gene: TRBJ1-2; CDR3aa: CASTRGMDYGYTF; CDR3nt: TGTGCCAGCACCAGGGGTATGGACTATGGCTACACCTTC
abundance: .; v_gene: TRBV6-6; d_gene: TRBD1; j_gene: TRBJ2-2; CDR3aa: CASSRDRGRTGELFF; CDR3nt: TGTGCCAGCAGCCGAGACAGGGGTCGTACCGGGGAGCTGTTTTTT
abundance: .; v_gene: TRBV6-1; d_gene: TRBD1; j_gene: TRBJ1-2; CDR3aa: CAIGTGGAGYTF; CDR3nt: TGTGCCATCGGGACAGGAGGAGCTGGCTACACCTTC
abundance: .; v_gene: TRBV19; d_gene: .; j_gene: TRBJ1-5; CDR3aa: CASSIDSPLSNQPQHF; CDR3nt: TGTGCCAGTAGTATCGACAGTCCTCTTAGCAATCAGCCCCAGCATTTT
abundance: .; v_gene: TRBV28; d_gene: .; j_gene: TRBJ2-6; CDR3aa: CASSLMGSGANVLTF; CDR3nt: TGTGCCAGCAGTTTAATGGGATCTGGGGCCAACGTCCTGACTTTC
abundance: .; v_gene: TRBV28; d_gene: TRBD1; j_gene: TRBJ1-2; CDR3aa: CASSPTGTGNNYGYTF; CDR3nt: TGTGCCAGCAGTCCAACAGGGACAGGGAATAACTATGGCTACACCTTC